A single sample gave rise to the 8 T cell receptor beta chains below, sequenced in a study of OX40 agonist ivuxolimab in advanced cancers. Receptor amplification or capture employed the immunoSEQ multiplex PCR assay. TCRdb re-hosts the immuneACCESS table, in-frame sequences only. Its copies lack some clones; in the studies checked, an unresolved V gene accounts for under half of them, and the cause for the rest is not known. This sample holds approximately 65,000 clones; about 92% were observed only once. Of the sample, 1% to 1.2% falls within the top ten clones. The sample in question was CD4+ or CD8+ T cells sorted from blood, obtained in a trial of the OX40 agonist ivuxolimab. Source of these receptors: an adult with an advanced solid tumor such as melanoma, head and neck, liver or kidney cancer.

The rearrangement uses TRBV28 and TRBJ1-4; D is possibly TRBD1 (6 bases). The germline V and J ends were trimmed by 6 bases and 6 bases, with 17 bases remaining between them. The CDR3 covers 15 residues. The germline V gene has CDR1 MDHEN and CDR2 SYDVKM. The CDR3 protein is CASSHRVRFDEKLFF. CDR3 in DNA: TGTGCCAGCAGCCACAGGGTTAGGTTCGATGAAAAACTGTTTTTT.

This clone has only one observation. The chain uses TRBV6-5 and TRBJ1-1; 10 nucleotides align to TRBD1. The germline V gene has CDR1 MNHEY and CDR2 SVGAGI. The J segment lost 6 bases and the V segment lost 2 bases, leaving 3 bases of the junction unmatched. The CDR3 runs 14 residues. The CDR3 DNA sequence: TGTGCCAGCAGTTACCGAGGACAGGGGGCTGAAGCTTTCTTT. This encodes CASSYRGQGAEAFF.

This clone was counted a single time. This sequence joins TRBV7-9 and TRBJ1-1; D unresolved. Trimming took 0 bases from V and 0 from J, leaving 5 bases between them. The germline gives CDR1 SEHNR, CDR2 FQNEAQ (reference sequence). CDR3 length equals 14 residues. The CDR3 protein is CASSLAAMNTEAFF. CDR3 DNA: TGTGCCAGCAGCTTAGCCGCAATGAACACTGAAGCTTTCTTT.

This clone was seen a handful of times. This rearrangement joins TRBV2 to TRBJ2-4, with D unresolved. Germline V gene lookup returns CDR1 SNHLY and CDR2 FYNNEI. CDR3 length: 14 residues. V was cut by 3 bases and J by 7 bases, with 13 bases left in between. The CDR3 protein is CASSDISIGNIQYF. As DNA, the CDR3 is TGTGCCAGCAGTGACATCTCAATCGGGAACATTCAGTACTTC.

CDR3 amino acids: CASSPLNAKNIQYF. The CDR3 DNA is TGCGCCAGCAGCCCCCTCAATGCCAAAAACATTCAGTACTTC. The J gene is TRBJ2-4, the V gene TRBV4-1; no firm D call. The ends were cut back, 4 bases at V and 1 base at J, with 8 bases in the middle. The CDR3 consists of 14 residues. Germline V CDR1 and CDR2: MGHRA, YSYEKL.

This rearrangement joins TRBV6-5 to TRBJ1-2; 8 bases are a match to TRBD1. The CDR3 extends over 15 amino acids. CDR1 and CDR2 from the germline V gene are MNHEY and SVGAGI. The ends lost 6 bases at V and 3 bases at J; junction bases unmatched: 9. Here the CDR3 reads CASSKTGGGYYGYTF. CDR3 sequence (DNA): TGTGCCAGCAGCAAAACAGGGGGGGGATACTATGGCTACACCTTC.

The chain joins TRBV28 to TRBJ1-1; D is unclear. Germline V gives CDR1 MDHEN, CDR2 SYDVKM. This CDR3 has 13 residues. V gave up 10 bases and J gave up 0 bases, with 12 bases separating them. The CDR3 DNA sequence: TGTGCCACCCACGGAACCATGAACACTGAAGCTTTCTTT. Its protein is CATHGTMNTEAFF.

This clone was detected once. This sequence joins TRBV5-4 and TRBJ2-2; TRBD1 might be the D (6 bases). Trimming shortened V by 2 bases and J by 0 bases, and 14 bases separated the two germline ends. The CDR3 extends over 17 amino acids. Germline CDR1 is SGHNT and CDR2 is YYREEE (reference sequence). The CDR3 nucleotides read TGTGCCAGCAGCTTCGGGCCGACAGGAGCGAACACCGGGGAGCTGTTTTTT. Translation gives CASSFGPTGANTGELFF.